This passage covers 2 T cell receptor beta chains from one sample sequenced in a study of CD8+CD57+ T cells in acquired aplastic anemia. Those patients picked for sequencing had displayed CD8+CD57+ cell expansion on flow cytometry. Profiling that covered TCR beta VDJ and CDR3 relied on genomic DNA as its template. TCRdb re-analysed the reads in MiXCR, keeping a single row per CDR3 protein. The repertoire has 150,000 or so distinct CDR3 sequences, around 47% of them found once; the top ten carry 3% to 4%. Input material: sorted CD4+, CD8+, or CD8+CD57+ T cells (not recorded which) from PBMCs. The receptors were gathered from a human donor with aplastic anemia.

This clonotype was seen many times. This chain connects TRBV24-1 to TRBJ1-2; D unclear. Trimming pared 0 bases from V and 3 bases from J, leaving 4 bases between. This CDR3 is 13 amino acids long. Germline V gene sequence: CDR1 KGHDR, CDR2 SFDVKD. CDR3 loop: CATSDLTDYGYTF. CDR3 nucleotide sequence: TGTGCCACCAGTGATTTGACCGACTATGGCTACACCTTC.

In its sample, this clonotype was seen many times. The chain uses TRBV6-1 and TRBJ1-2; possibly TRBD1 for D (5 bases). Trimming shortened V by 2 bases and J by 0 bases, and 10 bases separated the two germline ends. Per the germline V gene, CDR1 is MNHNS and CDR2 is SASEGT. CDR3 length equals 15 residues. The CDR3 is CASSETGAPNYGYTF. CDR3 nucleotide sequence: TGTGCCAGCAGTGAAACAGGAGCGCCTAACTATGGCTACACCTTC.